This is a list of T cell receptor beta chains from one sample in a study of blood T cells in healthy people across ages. MiXCR, applied by TCRdb to the 5' RACE reads, yields one record per CDR3 protein. The table has around 1,500,000 distinct CDR3 sequences, 40% to 50% seen once. The sample comprised blood. Receptors originate from a young woman in good health. The CDR3 runs from the conserved cysteine through the conserved F or W. D genes are given only for firm matches. Where a row states a size, it is once, few, many or the class of an expanded clone; other rows omit it.

clone size	J gene	D gene	V gene	CDR3 DNA	CDR3 protein
NA	TRBJ1-6	NA	TRBV6-5	TGTGCCAGCAGTTACTCGTCTCGGGTAATAAGCTCCTATAATTCACCCCTCCACTTT	CASSYSSRVISSYNSPLHF
NA	TRBJ2-4	TRBD2	TRBV29-1	TGCAGCGCCTCTGCTAGCGGGGGGGCGTATGCCAAAAACATTCAGTACTTC	CSASASGGAYAKNIQYF
NA	TRBJ2-1	TRBD2	TRBV6-1	TGTGCCAGCAGACTACTAGCGGTGACGTTCTTC	CASRLLAVTFF
NA	TRBJ2-3	TRBD2	TRBV5-1	TGCGCTAGCAGCTTTGTCACCGGGACTAGCGGGAGATTAAGGTCGGAAGATGCGCAGTATTTT	CASSFVTGTSGRLRSEDAQYF
few	TRBJ2-5	NA	TRBV15	TGTGCCACCAGCAGTATGTCAGCCCAAGAGACCCAGTACTTC	CATSSMSAQETQYF
few	TRBJ2-5	TRBD2	TRBV14	TGTGCCAGCAGCCAAGGGAAGAGGACTAGCGGGTACCAAGAGACCCAGTACTTC	CASSQGKRTSGYQETQYF
few	TRBJ2-6	TRBD2	TRBV6-1	TGTGCCAGCAGGCCTCGGGGGGGCTCTGGGGCCAACGTCCTGACTTTC	CASRPRGGSGANVLTF
NA	TRBJ2-4	NA	TRBV12-3/TRBV12-4	TGTGCCAGCAGATTACAAGGGCACATTCAGTACTTC	CASRLQGHIQYF
NA	TRBJ2-1	TRBD2	TRBV20-1	TGCAGTGCTAGAGGGGGGACTAGCGGAAACAATGAGCAGTTCTTC	CSARGGTSGNNEQFF
NA	TRBJ2-1	TRBD2	TRBV28	TGTGCCAGCATCGCAGACCGGGGGGGCTCCTACAATGAGCAGTTCTTC	CASIADRGGSYNEQFF
NA	TRBJ2-1	NA	TRBV10-3	TGTGCCATCAGTACTGCCCTGTTTGATGAGCAGTTCTTC	CAISTALFDEQFF
few	TRBJ2-2	NA	TRBV11-2	TGTGCCAGCACCAAGCGCGTAACCGGGGAGCTGTTTTTT	CASTKRVTGELFF
few	TRBJ2-4	NA	TRBV7-2	TGTGCCAGCAGCTTAGTTTCCGGCCTAATGGCCAAAAACATTCAGTACTTC	CASSLVSGLMAKNIQYF
NA	TRBJ1-5	NA	TRBV12-3/TRBV12-4	TGTGCCAGCACCATTCAACAGGGCCACCAGCCCCAGCATTTT	CASTIQQGHQPQHF
NA	TRBJ1-4	NA	TRBV18	TGTGCCAGCTCCCCCTCGGACGTTCGGGAAGATGAAAAACTGTTTTTT	CASSPSDVREDEKLFF
NA	TRBJ1-2	NA	TRBV7-2	TGTGCCAGCAGCGGCAGTGGGGTCCGGGGCTACACCTTC	CASSGSGVRGYTF
few	TRBJ2-7	NA	TRBV24-1	TGTGCCACCAGTGATGTGACTTCCTACGAGCAGTACTTC	CATSDVTSYEQYF
NA	TRBJ2-2	TRBD2	TRBV20-1	TGCAGTGCTAGGGCGGCGCAGCGGGAGATTACCGGGGAGCTGTTTTTT	CSARAAQREITGELFF
once	TRBJ2-3	TRBD2	TRBV30	TGTGCCTGGAGTGTATGGCCAGCGGGGGGCTCAGATACGCAGTATTTT	CAWSVWPAGGSDTQYF
NA	TRBJ1-1	NA	TRBV20-1	TGCAGTGCTAGCCCCCTAGGCAACACTGAAGCTTTCTTT	CSASPLGNTEAFF
NA	TRBJ2-5	TRBD2	TRBV10-3	TGTGCCACCAGCCTAGCGGGATGGTCAGAGACCCAGTACTTC	CATSLAGWSETQYF
few	TRBJ2-3	NA	TRBV5-6	TGTGCCAGCAGCTTGGTAGGACCCACAGATACGCAGTATTTT	CASSLVGPTDTQYF
NA	TRBJ1-6	NA	TRBV2	TGTGCCAGCAGAAGGGAGGCCGCTAATTCACCCCTCCACTTT	CASRREAANSPLHF
NA	TRBJ2-1	TRBD2	TRBV12-3/TRBV12-4	TGTGCCAGCAGGAAAGCGGTAGCGGGATCCTACAATGAGCAGTTCTTC	CASRKAVAGSYNEQFF
few	TRBJ2-1	NA	TRBV20-1	TGCAGTGCCGTGGACCAGAGCTCCTACAATGAGCAGTTCTTC	CSAVDQSSYNEQFF
few	TRBJ2-3	TRBD2	TRBV20-1	TGCAGTGCTCCACTAGCGGGGAGCACAGATACGCAGTATTTT	CSAPLAGSTDTQYF
few	TRBJ2-5	NA	TRBV20-1	TGCAGTGCTAGAGAAGGGACCGCGCAAGAGACCCAGTACTTC	CSAREGTAQETQYF
few	TRBJ2-3	TRBD2	TRBV25-1	TGTGCCAGCAGTGCCTTGGGAGCGGGGGGTAGCACAGATACGCAGTATTTT	CASSALGAGGSTDTQYF
NA	TRBJ2-5	TRBD2	TRBV2	TGTGCCAGCAGTGAAATGTGGGGGGGGTCTTGGGAGGGGACCCAGTACTTC	CASSEMWGGSWEGTQYF
few	TRBJ2-1	NA	TRBV15	TGTGCCACCAGTAGTCCGCAGCGGGTATACAATGAGCAGTTCTTC	CATSSPQRVYNEQFF
few	TRBJ1-4	TRBD1	TRBV29-1	TGCGGAATAAGCGGGACAGGGAATGAAAAACTGTTTTTT	CGISGTGNEKLFF
NA	TRBJ2-3	NA	TRBV13	TGTGCCAGCAGCCCGCCGATTACCCGGGATACGCAGTATTTT	CASSPPITRDTQYF
NA	TRBJ2-1	TRBD2	TRBV12-3/TRBV12-4	TGTGCCAGCTGGACTAGTGGCCGCAATGAGCAGTTCTTC	CASWTSGRNEQFF
NA	TRBJ2-5	NA	TRBV29-1	TGCAGCGTTGTTGCGGGGTTAGAGACCCAGTACTTC	CSVVAGLETQYF
once	TRBJ2-7	TRBD2	TRBV6-1	TGTGCCAGCAGTGATACTAGCGGGGGGGCCTACGAGCAGTACTTC	CASSDTSGGAYEQYF
few	TRBJ1-1	NA	TRBV7-2	TGTGCCAGCAGCTTAGCGCGCGGTTTCACTGAAGCTTTCTTT	CASSLARGFTEAFF
NA	TRBJ2-1	TRBD2	TRBV27	TGTGCCAGCGCCTGGGGCGGGGGGATCAATGAGCAGTTCTTC	CASAWGGGINEQFF
few	TRBJ1-1	TRBD1	TRBV28	TGTGCCAGCCTAAGGGGGCTAAACACTGAAGCTTTCTTT	CASLRGLNTEAFF
NA	TRBJ1-2	NA	TRBV29-1	TGCAGCGTTCCAATTATGTTATTCGGGGGACGATGGGGCTATGGCTACACCTTC	CSVPIMLFGGRWGYGYTF